This T cell receptor (beta chain) is from a study of blood T cells in healthy people across ages. A word on this clonotype: Its matching antigen is unknown.

Trimming took 1 base from V and 5 from J, leaving 8 bases between them. The CDR3 is 13 residues long. Germline V gives CDR1 SEHNR, CDR2 FQNEAQ (reference sequence). Alongside a J-beta primer mix, a sample-barcoded 5' primer served in a second PCR lasting roughly 7 to 12 cycles. TCRdb independently ran MiXCR on the 5' RACE reads; one entry per CDR3 protein. The sample contains 650,000 to 800,000 distinct CDR3 sequences, roughly 44% of which appear only once. Findings and limits, study-wide: It was the long-lived donors that had more naive CD4+ cells and higher diversity than aged donors.

At least 7 million PBMCs were isolated per sample. A minimum of 6 micrograms of total RNA was extracted per sample. The chain employs TRBV7-9 and TRBJ2-5; no reliable D call. Sequencing input: blood. The origin of this receptor is a man in his 60s in good health. Written as DNA, the CDR3 is TGTGCCAGCAGCTTAGAGACGGCCGAGACCCAGTACTTC. Residues: CASSLETAETQYF.